This T cell receptor beta chain was recorded in a study of blood T cell repertoires in COVID-19. Across the whole study: Acute and convalescent COVID-19 specimens originated in the United States, Italy and Spain.

Per the study methods: Amplification from reference gene primers served as the basis for estimated nucleated cell counts. Method: immunoSEQ multiplex PCR; TCRdb's copy keeps in-frame clones and lacks some. The V and J calls and clone size were taken over from that table, and D and trimming were inferred from the DNA. The data show about 160,000 clones, with 75% to 85% seen just once and around 3.2% held by the top ten. This sequence originates from a woman aged 55-69 years who had recovered from COVID-19. Material for sequencing was PBMCs or T cells enriched from blood (not recorded which).

The CDR3 DNA sequence: TGTGCCAGCAGTCGGGGGGGTGTGAACACTGAAGCTTTCTTT. Protein: CASSRGGVNTEAFF. The chain carries TRBV6-5 and TRBJ1-1; a possible D gene is TRBD1 (5 bases). V was pared by 5 bases and J by 0 bases, with 10 bases between. CDR1 MNHEY and CDR2 SVGAGI come from the germline V gene. The CDR3 has 14 amino acids.